The clone carrying this TCR beta chain was observed a handful of times. V was shortened by 3 bases and J by 4 bases, with 16 bases between the two germline ends. The germline V gene encodes CDR1 DFQATT and CDR2 SNEGSKA (reference sequence). This CDR3 spans 14 amino acids. TCRdb re-derived calls from the 5' RACE reads in MiXCR, one entry per CDR3 protein. The table has approximately 300,000 distinct CDR3 sequences, 13% seen once; the top ten hold roughly 0.5%. The data stem from a study of T cells after yellow fever vaccination. The clonotype comes from a man younger than 45 who received the YFV17D yellow fever vaccine. Sequenced material: CD4+ T cells sorted from PBMCs, taken 45 days after the yellow fever booster vaccination. V usage is TRBV20-1 and J usage is TRBJ2-7; possible D gene TRBD2, 5 bases. CDR3 DNA sequence: TGCAGTGCTAGGAGGCTAGGGAGCGATTACGAGCAGTACTTC. Encoded protein: CSARRLGSDYEQYF.